Below, 27 T cell receptor beta chains from the same sample are listed, as sequenced in a study of pediatric ulcerative colitis. Generated by immunoSEQ multiplex PCR, the TCRdb table keeps only in-frame clones and is missing some. The table has about 64,000 clones, 70% to 90% seen once. The specimen was blood. All receptors come from a boy aged 5-17 years with severe ulcerative colitis.

The genes are TRBV15 and TRBJ2-7; 9 nucleotides match TRBD2. The germline gives CDR1 LNHNV, CDR2 YYDKDF (reference sequence). V dropped 0 bases and J dropped 4; count of bases not matched to a gene: 7. The CDR3 contains 16 residues. This CDR3 reads CATSRDATSGFYEQYF. The CDR3 region has the DNA TGTGCCACCAGCAGAGATGCGACTAGCGGATTTTACGAGCAGTACTTC.

The chain has TRBV20-1 and TRBJ2-3; D not resolved. In germline, CDR1 is DFQATT, CDR2 SNEGSKA (reference sequence). The length of the CDR3 is 11 residues. Trimming shortened V by 6 bases and J by 6 bases, and 10 bases separated the two germline ends. The CDR3 DNA is TGCAGTGCCGCTCCTCGGGATACGCAGTATTTT. This translates into CSAAPRDTQYF.

The DNA for the CDR3 is TGTGCCAGCAGCGTAGGGCAGGGTGTCCAGCCCCAGCATTTT. As protein: CASSVGQGVQPQHF. The rearrangement uses TRBV9 and TRBJ1-5, with D possibly matching TRBD1 (5 bases). V was cut by 0 bases and J by 7 bases, with 11 bases left in between. This CDR3 contains 14 residues. The V gene's germline CDR1 is SGDLS and CDR2 YYNGEE.

The V gene is TRBV11-3, the J gene TRBJ2-1; a weak D match, TRBD2 (5 bases). Germline assignment: CDR1 SGHNT and CDR2 YENEEA. V lost 3 bases to trimming and J lost 0 bases, with 9 bases between them. There are 15 residues in the CDR3. The CDR3 bases are TGTGCCAGCAGCTTGAGGGTATCCTCCTACAATGAGCAGTTCTTC. Residues: CASSLRVSSYNEQFF.

The chain carries TRBV7-6 and TRBJ2-1; unclear D gene. The germline CDR1 and CDR2 sequences are SGHVS and FNYEAQ. Trimming left V 5 bases short and J 0 bases short, with 17 bases between. The CDR3 is 17 residues long. The DNA of the CDR3 is TGTGCCAGCAGCCTATCCCCCGGGCCCAGCTCCTACAATGAGCAGTTCTTC. Protein product: CASSLSPGPSSYNEQFF.

The J gene is TRBJ2-5, the V gene TRBV4-2, with TRBD1 identical over 10 bases. CDR3 length equals 16 residues. V lost 2 bases and J lost 3; bases outside the gene matches: 6. The germline CDR1 and CDR2 sequences are LGHNA and YNFKEQ. DNA of the CDR3: TGTGCCAGCAGCCAACCTAGGACAGGGGGAGAAGAGACCCAGTACTTC. As protein: CASSQPRTGGEETQYF.

CDR3 region: CASSYGTGLANEQFF. In nucleotides, the CDR3 is TGTGCCAGCAGTTATGGGACAGGGCTGGCTAATGAGCAGTTCTTC. The rearrangement joins TRBV6-5 to TRBJ2-1, with 9 positions matching TRBD1. The V gene's germline CDR1 is MNHEY and CDR2 SVGAGI. J was trimmed by 7 bases and V by 3 bases; bases with no gene match: 7. The CDR3 sequence is 15 residues long.

V and J are TRBV6-5 and TRBJ2-5, with a possible D match to TRBD2 (6 bases). Germline values: CDR1 MNHEY, CDR2 SVGAGI. V shed 6 bases and J shed 6 bases, with 17 bases lying between them. The CDR3 has 14 residues. CDR3 residues: CASRDNGGRKTQYF. CDR3 DNA sequence: TGTGCCAGCAGGGATAACGGGGGACGAAAGACCCAGTACTTC.

The V call is TRBV10-3, the J call TRBJ2-1; D call uncertain. Germline values: CDR1 ENHRY, CDR2 SYGVKD. The CDR3 extends over 13 amino acids. Trimming stripped 2 bases from V and 2 bases from J, with 4 bases between. CDR3 sequence reads: CAISERAYNEQFF. CDR3 DNA sequence: TGTGCCATCAGTGAGCGGGCCTACAATGAGCAGTTCTTC.

This clone showed up just a few times. The chain joins TRBV7-2 to TRBJ2-1, with 10 bases aligning to TRBD2. V lost 2 bases and J lost 7; bases outside the gene matches: 8. CDR1 is SGHTA and CDR2 is FQGNSA in the germline V gene. The CDR3 length is 16 residues. CDR3 region: CASSLILAGARNEQFF. The CDR3 region has the DNA TGTGCCAGCAGCTTAATCCTAGCGGGAGCGAGGAATGAGCAGTTCTTC.

This clone was detected only a few times. The chain combines TRBV27 with TRBJ2-7; the match to TRBD1 covers 9 bases. Germline V CDR1 and CDR2: MNHEY, SMNVEV (reference sequence). J lost 6 bases, V lost 5 bases, and 8 bases had no gene match. The CDR3 runs to 14 residues. This CDR3 reads CASSTWTGDGEQYF. The CDR3 nucleotides are TGTGCCAGCAGTACATGGACAGGGGATGGCGAGCAGTACTTC.

This clone has a handful of counts. This sequence joins TRBV14 and TRBJ1-1; D not certain. This CDR3 spans 18 amino acids. Trimming left V 1 base short and J 0 bases short, with 18 bases between. Germline CDR1 SGHDN, CDR2 FVKESK. CDR3 loop: CASSQGAESPYMNTEAFF. CDR3 DNA sequence: TGTGCCAGCAGCCAAGGGGCTGAATCCCCTTACATGAACACTGAAGCTTTCTTT.

In its sample, this clone was seen once. The chain combines TRBV21-1 with TRBJ2-7; TRBD2, as called in the table, went unchecked against the DNA. TRBV21-1 represents a pseudogene. The CDR3 sequence is 21 residues long. The CDR3 sequence: CASSKALNDPGKREPSYEQYF. In DNA, the CDR3 is TGTGCCAGCAGCAAAGCGCTCAATGATCCTGGGAAGCGGGAACCGTCCTACGAGCAGTACTTC.

J is TRBJ1-1 and V is TRBV27; D uncertain. The CDR3 runs to 13 residues. The germline V gene has CDR1 MNHEY and CDR2 SMNVEV (reference sequence). V lost 8 bases and J 3 bases, leaving 13 bases between the germline ends. The CDR3 DNA reads TGTGCCAGCGCCGCGGCTGTGGACACTGAAGCTTTCTTT. It specifies CASAAAVDTEAFF.

V and J are TRBV7-2 and TRBJ2-1; D remains unclear. CDR3 length equals 14 residues. CDR1 and CDR2 (germline): SGHTA, FQGNSA. The V end lost 4 bases, the J end lost 0 bases, and 7 bases lay between the germline ends. CDR3 sequence: CASSSTDSYNEQFF. In nucleotides, the CDR3 is TGTGCCAGCAGCTCCACCGACTCCTACAATGAGCAGTTCTTC.

Of note for this clone: Within the sample, other DNA sequences also encode this same CDR3. This rearrangement joins TRBV6-1 to TRBJ2-3; D ambiguous. The CDR3 extends over 15 amino acids. From germline, CDR1 is MNHNS and CDR2 SASEGT. V lost 0 bases and J lost 2, with 9 bases in between. The CDR3 region has the DNA TGTGCCAGCAGTGAAGCACTTGGATTCACAGATACGCAGTATTTT. It is translated as CASSEALGFTDTQYF.

The J gene is TRBJ2-1, the V gene TRBV6-4; D is unclear. The germline V and J ends were trimmed by 5 bases and 2 bases, with 13 bases remaining between them. The germline V gene encodes CDR1 MRHNA and CDR2 SNTAGT. The CDR3 is made up of 15 amino acids. CDR3 loop: CASSPHYDPYNEQFF. In DNA form, the CDR3 reads TGTGCCAGCAGTCCCCACTACGACCCCTACAATGAGCAGTTCTTC.

This clone was picked up a small number of times. The chain has TRBV14 and TRBJ1-3; no clear D gene. Germline CDR1 reads SGHDN; CDR2 reads FVKESK. V was clipped by 1 base and J by 3 bases, with 7 bases between them. The CDR3 totals 14 residues. In DNA, the CDR3 is TGTGCCAGCAGCCAAGGGTCGCTTGGAAACACCATATATTTT. This gives the protein CASSQGSLGNTIYF.

This chain uses TRBV19 with TRBJ1-5, with 7 bases matching TRBD1. Germline lookup yields CDR1 LNHDA and CDR2 SQIVND (reference sequence). The CDR3 runs 13 residues. Losses at the gene ends were 8 bases for V and 5 bases for J; bases not matched to a gene: 6. The CDR3 spells CASADRADQPQHF. The DNA for the CDR3 is TGTGCCAGTGCTGACAGGGCCGATCAGCCCCAGCATTTT.

The V call is TRBV27, the J call TRBJ2-1, with 7 bases aligning to TRBD2. Germline CDR1 is MNHEY and CDR2 is SMNVEV (reference sequence). CDR3 length: 14 residues. V trimming: 3 bases; J trimming: 6 bases; junction bases outside the gene matches: 5. This chain's CDR3 is CASSLGGSGNEQFF. The CDR3 bases are TGTGCCAGCAGTTTGGGCGGGAGTGGCAATGAGCAGTTCTTC.

The J gene is TRBJ2-5, the V gene TRBV4-2; D unresolved. CDR3 length: 16 amino acids. V lost 0 bases to trimming and J lost 0 bases, with 11 bases between them. Germline V gene lookup returns CDR1 LGHNA and CDR2 YNFKEQ. The CDR3 sequence is CASSQEQRGYQETQYF. Here the CDR3 DNA reads TGTGCCAGCAGCCAAGAACAGAGAGGATACCAAGAGACCCAGTACTTC.

V gene TRBV19 combines with J gene TRBJ1-2; D perhaps matches TRBD1 (5 bases). CDR1 and CDR2 from the germline V gene are LNHDA and SQIVND (reference sequence). This CDR3 is 15 amino acids long. V was cut by 8 bases and J by 4 bases, with 20 bases left in between. CDR3 protein: CASRSLGGSAYGYTF. CDR3 coding DNA: TGTGCCAGTCGTTCCCTGGGGGGTTCAGCCTATGGCTACACCTTC.

V and J are TRBV10-3 and TRBJ2-5; possibly TRBD1 or TRBD2 for D (5 bases each). Germline V gene sequence: CDR1 ENHRY, CDR2 SYGVKD. Deletions cut 0 bases from V and 2 bases from J, with 7 bases between. There are 14 residues in the CDR3. CDR3 DNA sequence: TGTGCCATCAGTGAGTCCGAGGGGCAAGAGACCCAGTACTTC. It is translated as CAISESEGQETQYF.

V is TRBV11-3 and J is TRBJ2-7, with TRBD2 identical over 9 bases. This CDR3 is built from 15 residues. The germline CDR1 and CDR2 sequences are SGHNT and YENEEA. J gave up 5 bases and V 5 bases, and 10 bases lay outside the gene matches. CDR3 DNA: TGTGCCAGCAGCCGGGGGCGGGAGGGCTCACACGAGCAGTACTTC. As protein: CASSRGREGSHEQYF.

In its sample, this clone was seen once. The chain's CDR3 is CASSQGLSSYNEQFF. As DNA, the CDR3 is TGCGCCAGCAGCCAAGGGCTGAGCTCCTACAATGAGCAGTTCTTC. The rearrangement uses TRBV4-1 and TRBJ2-1; D is unclear. Deletions cut 1 base from V and 0 bases from J, with 7 bases between. The CDR3 loop spans 15 amino acids. Germline CDR1 is MGHRA and CDR2 is YSYEKL.

This chain's CDR3 is CASSLALSYEQYF. In nucleotides, the CDR3 is TGTGCCAGCAGCTTAGCTCTATCCTACGAGCAGTACTTC. The J gene is TRBJ2-7, the V gene TRBV7-2, with no clear D. There are 13 residues in the CDR3. V was cut by 0 bases and J by 1 base, with 4 bases left in between. Germline CDR1 and CDR2: SGHTA and FQGNSA. The variable domain in full, completed from reference TRBV7-2 and TRBJ2-7, reads GAGVSQSPSNKVTEKGKDVELRCDPISGHTALYWYRQSLGQGLEFLIYFQGNSAPDKSGLPSDRFSAERTGGSVSTLTIQRTQQEDSAVYLCASSLALSYEQYFGPGTRLTVT.

This clone is labeled medium-sized. V gene TRBV4-1 combines with J gene TRBJ2-7; the D is unclear. Germline-derived CDR1 and CDR2 are MGHRA and YSYEKL. The CDR3 contains 16 residues. Deletions cut 2 bases from V and 6 bases from J, with 20 bases between. The CDR3 bases are TGCGCCAGCAGCCAATTAGTGGGCATTCGACCCGGCGAGCAGTACTTC. This encodes CASSQLVGIRPGEQYF.